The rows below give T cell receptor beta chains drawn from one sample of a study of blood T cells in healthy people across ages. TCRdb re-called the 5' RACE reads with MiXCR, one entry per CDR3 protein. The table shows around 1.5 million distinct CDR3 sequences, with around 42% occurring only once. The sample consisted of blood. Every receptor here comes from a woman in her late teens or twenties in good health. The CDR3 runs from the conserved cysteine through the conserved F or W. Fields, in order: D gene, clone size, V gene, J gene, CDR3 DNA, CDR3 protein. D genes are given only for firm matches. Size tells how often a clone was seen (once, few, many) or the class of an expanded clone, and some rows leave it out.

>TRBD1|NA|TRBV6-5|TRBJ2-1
TGTGCCAGCAGGCGACAGGGCTCCCCCTACAATGAGCAGTTCTTC
CASRRQGSPYNEQFF
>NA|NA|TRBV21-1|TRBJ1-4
TGTGCCAGGATAATCGGGACAGGGCACGAAAAACTGTTTTTT
CARIIGTGHEKLFF
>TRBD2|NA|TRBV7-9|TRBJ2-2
TGTGCCAGCAGTGGACTAGCGGGAGTATACGGGGAGCTGTTTTTT
CASSGLAGVYGELFF
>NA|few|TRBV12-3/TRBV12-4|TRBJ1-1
TGTGCCAGCAGCCGACAGCAGGGAAGTGAAGCTTTCTTT
CASSRQQGSEAFF
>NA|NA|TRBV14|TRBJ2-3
TGTGCCAGCACCTGGGGACGGACAGATACGCAGTATTTT
CASTWGRTDTQYF
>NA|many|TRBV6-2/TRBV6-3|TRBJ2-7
TGTGCCAGCAGGCGCCTCTACGAGCAGTACTTC
CASRRLYEQYF
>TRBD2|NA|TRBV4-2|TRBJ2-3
TGTGCCAGCAGCTCCCCGACTAGCGGGGGGCCAACCGACCGGACAGAGACGCAGTATTTT
CASSSPTSGGPTDRTETQYF
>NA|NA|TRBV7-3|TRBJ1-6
TGTGCCAGCAGCTTATCCGGAGAAAGTTCACCCCTCCACTTT
CASSLSGESSPLHF
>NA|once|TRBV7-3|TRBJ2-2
TGTGCCAGCAGCAAACAGGGACCGAACACCGGGGAGCTGTTTTTT
CASSKQGPNTGELFF
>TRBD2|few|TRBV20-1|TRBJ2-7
TGCAGTGCTCCACGGACTAGCGGGTCGTTCTTCTACGAGCAGTACTTC
CSAPRTSGSFFYEQYF
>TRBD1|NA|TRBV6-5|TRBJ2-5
TGTGCCAGCAGTTACCCGTCGGGACAGGGGGAGAAAGAGACCCAGTACTTC
CASSYPSGQGEKETQYF
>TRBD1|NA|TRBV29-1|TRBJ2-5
TGCAGCGTTAACGCTTTAGTAGGGGGCAATGAGCAGTACTTC
CSVNALVGGNEQYF